A single sample is the source of the 8 T cell receptor beta chains below, sequenced in a study of vaccination and CD4 T cells after COVID-19. Their antigen targets remain unknown. The treatment: roughly ten-day PBMC culture with coronavirus spike peptide pools or control peptides (ViraFEST assay). Oncomine TCR Beta short-read sequencing was applied to DNA from cultured CD4+ T cells. One entry per CDR3 protein results from TCRdb running MiXCR on the PCR reads. There are about 26,000 distinct CDR3 sequences in the sample; about 50% occur only once, and roughly 27% lies in the top ten. Here the sequenced sample was CD4+ T cells from blood, cultured in vitro, taken before SARS-CoV-2 vaccination. The receptors stem from a human donor who received a COVID-19 vaccine.

The chain links TRBV2 to TRBJ2-3, with D perhaps TRBD2 (5 bases). The CDR3 contains 14 residues. Trimming pared 8 bases from V and 0 bases from J, leaving 12 bases between. Germline loops: CDR1 SNHLY, CDR2 FYNNEI. The CDR3: CASGLGSSTDTQYF. The CDR3 bases are TGTGCCAGCGGACTGGGATCTAGCACAGATACGCAGTATTTT.

A few counts support this clonotype. This chain uses TRBV6-2 or TRBV6-3 with TRBJ2-3, with 9 bases aligning to TRBD2. The CDR3 consists of 15 residues. Germline assignment: CDR1 MNHEY and CDR2 SVGEGT. V trimming: 4 bases; J trimming: 7 bases; junction bases outside the gene matches: 9. In DNA, the CDR3 is TGTGCCAGCAGTTCCGCGGCGGGGGGGATAAATACGCAGTATTTT. It yields the protein CASSSAAGGINTQYF.

This clonotype was recorded only once. The chain has TRBV24-1 and TRBJ1-2, with 8 positions matching TRBD1. V shed 4 bases, J shed 2 bases, and the junction held 8 bases outside the gene matches. CDR3 length equals 16 residues. Germline V gives CDR1 KGHDR, CDR2 SFDVKD. CDR3 residues: CATSDDSTGANYGYTF. In nucleotides, the CDR3 is TGTGCCACCAGTGACGATTCGACAGGGGCGAACTATGGCTACACCTTC.

The chain is built from TRBV5-1 and TRBJ2-3; 7 positions agree with TRBD2. The CDR3 is made up of 16 amino acids. From germline, CDR1 is SGHRS and CDR2 YFSETQ. The J segment lost 3 bases and the V segment lost 4 bases, leaving 11 bases of the junction unmatched. The CDR3 here is CASSLDRTSATDTQYF. The DNA of the CDR3 is TGCGCCAGCAGCCTCGACCGGACTAGTGCTACAGATACGCAGTATTTT. Using reference TRBV5-1 and TRBJ2-3 for the parts outside the CDR3, the full variable domain is KAGVTQTPRYLIKTRGQQVTLSCSPISGHRSVSWYQQTPGQGLQFLFEYFSETQRNKGNFPGRFSGRQFSNSRSEMNVSTLELGDSALYLCASSLDRTSATDTQYFGPGTRLTVL.

This clonotype was seen only a few times. The J gene is TRBJ1-1, the V gene TRBV6-2 or TRBV6-3; tentative D call: TRBD1 (6 bases). Trimming cost V 0 bases and J 5 bases, with 19 bases left between them. The germline V gene has CDR1 MNHEY and CDR2 SVGEGT. The CDR3 is made up of 17 amino acids. CDR3 residues: CASSYSTGFLMSTEAFF. The CDR3, as DNA: TGTGCCAGCAGTTACTCCACAGGGTTTCTGATGAGTACTGAAGCTTTCTTT.

The chain has TRBV10-3 and TRBJ1-2; D may be TRBD1 (5 bases). The germline V gene encodes CDR1 ENHRY and CDR2 SYGVKD. With 6 bases removed from V and 4 bases from J, the gap between germline ends came to 12 bases. This CDR3 has 13 residues. This CDR3 is CAISEGPIYGYTF. DNA of the CDR3: TGTGCCATCAGCGAGGGACCTATCTATGGCTACACCTTC.

This clonotype has only a few counts. The CDR3 DNA sequence: TGCAGTGCTTTGGACAGGGGAGGAAACACCATATATTTT. Residues: CSALDRGGNTIYF. V is TRBV20-1 and J is TRBJ1-3; 9 positions agree with TRBD1. CDR3 size: 13 residues. V was clipped by 5 bases and J by 4 bases; unmatched bases: 3. Germline V CDR1 and CDR2: DFQATT, SNEGSKA (reference sequence).

The rearrangement links TRBV20-1 to TRBJ1-1; weak D call: TRBD1 (6 bases). Trimming removed 7 bases from V and 0 bases from J, with 15 bases in between. Germline assignment: CDR1 DFQATT and CDR2 SNEGSKA (reference sequence). The CDR3 has 14 amino acids. In nucleotides, the CDR3 is TGCAGTGGCCCGAGACAGGTAATGAACACTGAAGCTTTCTTT. The encoded protein is CSGPRQVMNTEAFF.